These T cell receptor beta chains were read from a single sample in a study of blood T cell repertoires in COVID-19. The protocol was immunoSEQ multiplex PCR, while the TCRdb copy is restricted to in-frame clones and leaves out a portion. The data show around 150,000 clones, around 84% seen once. Sequenced sample: peripheral blood. The receptor set was obtained from a man aged 25 to 40 with COVID-19, enrolled during active disease. Both conserved end residues are trimmed from each CDR3. The order of the fields is D gene, V gene, J gene, CDR3 protein. A D gene is named only where the DNA matches it firmly.

>TRBD2|TRBV6-5|TRBJ2-7
ASSSGGGLREQY
>.|TRBV30|TRBJ2-1
AWSVRVRRYNEQF
>.|TRBV7-2|TRBJ2-1
ASSSRQGHNEQF
>.|TRBV11-3|TRBJ1-1
ASSTSSGNTEAF
>TRBD1|TRBV3-1/TRBV3-2|TRBJ2-2
ASSLRTGKAGELF
>TRBD2|TRBV6-6|TRBJ2-7
ASRLAGVLGEQY
>.|TRBV28|TRBJ1-5
ASSPPRGMYSNQPQH
>.|TRBV3-1/TRBV3-2|TRBJ2-3
ASSQGARGEGTDTQY
>TRBD2|TRBV10-2|TRBJ2-7
ASSGLVVAGEQY
>.|TRBV14|TRBJ2-5
ASSRSLGETQY
>TRBD2|TRBV29-1|TRBJ2-1
SGGRAYNEQF
>TRBD1|TRBV7-8|TRBJ1-1
ASSYGTGAEAF
>.|TRBV9|TRBJ1-1
ASSVTGLEAF
>.|TRBV14|TRBJ1-6
ASSQAGDNSPLH
>TRBD1|TRBV29-1|TRBJ2-1
SVGLPPGQARRGQF
>.|TRBV2|TRBJ2-1
ASSEELATNEQF
>.|TRBV10-3|TRBJ2-6
AISESAPGSSGANVLT
>.|TRBV4-1|TRBJ1-2
ASSQGLFDGYT
>TRBD1|TRBV10-1|TRBJ2-3
ASSEGTGHRTDTQY
>.|TRBV3-1/TRBV3-2|TRBJ2-1
ASSQEVENNEQF
>TRBD2|TRBV25-1|TRBJ2-3
ASDSGLAGEDTQY
>TRBD1|TRBV19|TRBJ1-1
ASSIGTDTEAF
>.|TRBV6-6|TRBJ2-6
ASNGADSGANVLT
>TRBD1|TRBV11-2|TRBJ1-3
ASNDDRGGNTIY
>.|TRBV10-3|TRBJ2-1
AIWPGDGDEQF
>.|TRBV18|TRBJ2-1
ASKTDSSYNEQF
>.|TRBV2|TRBJ2-1
ASGPLPGFYNEQF
>TRBD1|TRBV28|TRBJ1-2
ASSGTGREGYT
>TRBD2|TRBV5-1|TRBJ2-7
ASGTTLDPYEQY
>.|TRBV18|TRBJ2-5
ASSQSVQETQY
>TRBD1|TRBV2|TRBJ1-1
ATQGTATEAF
>.|TRBV9|TRBJ1-1
ASSPTGGVEGTEAF
>.|TRBV19|TRBJ2-7
ASSTSRHTGEQY
>TRBD2|TRBV27|TRBJ2-7
ASSLDGAGPYEQY
>.|TRBV3-1/TRBV3-2|TRBJ2-5
ASGGTAESQETQY